Included here is one T cell receptor beta chain sequence, with context. The data belong to a study of blood T cell repertoires in COVID-19. Study-wide background: The United States, Italy and Spain supplied acute and convalescent COVID-19 samples. Sources were T cells, B-cell-depleted T cells, or PBMCs; the material itself was cDNA or gDNA.

The V and J ends lost 3 bases and 0 bases respectively, with 9 bases between them. Per the germline V gene, CDR1 is DFQATT and CDR2 is SNEGSKA (reference sequence). The CDR3 totals 15 residues. Authors' processing steps: Amplification from reference gene primers served as the basis for estimated nucleated cell counts. The method was immunoSEQ multiplex PCR; TCRdb's version includes in-frame clones alone and lacks a portion of them. V and J calls and clone size are those listed in that table; D and trimming were worked out from the DNA. The sample records some 130,000 clones, about four fifths being singletons.

This chain links TRBV20-1 with TRBJ2-6, with D hard to call. Material: peripheral blood. The TCR was taken from a woman aged 80 or over with acute or convalescent COVID-19. For the CDR3, the DNA is TGCAGTGCTAGTAGTGCTAGCTCTGGGGCCAACGTCCTGACTTTC. Its translation: CSASSASSGANVLTF.